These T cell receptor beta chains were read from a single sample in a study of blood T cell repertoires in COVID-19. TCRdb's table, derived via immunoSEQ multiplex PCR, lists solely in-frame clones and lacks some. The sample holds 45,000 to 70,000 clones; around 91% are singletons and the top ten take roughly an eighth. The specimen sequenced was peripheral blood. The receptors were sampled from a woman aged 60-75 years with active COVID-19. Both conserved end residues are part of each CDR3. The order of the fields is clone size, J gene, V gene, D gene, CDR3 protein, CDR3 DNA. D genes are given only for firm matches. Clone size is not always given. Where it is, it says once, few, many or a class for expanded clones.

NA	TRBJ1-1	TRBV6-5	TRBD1	CASSLFRDSEAFF	TGTGCCAGCAGCCTCTTTAGGGACAGTGAAGCTTTCTTT
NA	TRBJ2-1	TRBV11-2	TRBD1	CASSFRDRGLHEQFF	TGTGCCAGCAGCTTCAGGGACAGGGGGCTGCATGAGCAGTTCTTC
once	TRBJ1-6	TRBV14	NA	CASSQVEGIGSPLHF	TGTGCCAGCAGCCAAGTGGAGGGCATAGGATCACCCCTCCACTTT
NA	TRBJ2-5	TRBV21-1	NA	CASSKGPPKSPEQGLQETQYF	TGTGCCAGCAGCAAAGGCCCCCCGAAGTCCCCCGAGCAGGGTCTACAGGAGACCCAGTACTTC
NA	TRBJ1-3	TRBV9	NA	CASSVDRAGNTIYF	TGTGCCAGCAGCGTAGACAGGGCTGGAAACACCATATATTTT
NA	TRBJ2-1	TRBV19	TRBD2	CASSAPSASGGAIRFF	TGTGCCAGTAGTGCCCCTTCTGCTAGCGGGGGGGCGATCCGTTTCTTC
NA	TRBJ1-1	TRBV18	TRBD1	CASSERDRARSNTEAFF	TGTGCCAGCTCAGAACGGGACAGGGCCAGGTCGAACACTGAAGCTTTCTTT
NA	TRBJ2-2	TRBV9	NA	CASSLGQRNTGELFF	TGTGCCAGCAGCTTGGGGCAACGGAACACCGGGGAGCTGTTTTTT
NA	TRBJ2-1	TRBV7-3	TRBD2	CASSLTGGALAEQFF	TGTGCCAGCAGCTTAACCGGGGGGGCCCTCGCTGAGCAGTTCTTC
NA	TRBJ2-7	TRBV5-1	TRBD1	CASSHGQGAYEQYF	TGCGCCAGCAGCCACGGACAGGGTGCCTACGAGCAGTACTTC
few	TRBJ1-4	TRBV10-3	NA	CAISELREKLFF	TGTGCCATCAGTGAGCTTCGGGAAAAACTGTTTTTT
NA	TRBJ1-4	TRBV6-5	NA	CASSRAGSEKLFF	TGTGCCAGCAGCAGGGCGGGGAGCGAAAAACTGTTTTTT
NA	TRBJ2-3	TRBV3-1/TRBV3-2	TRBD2	CASSQARGGPQYF	TGTGCCAGCAGCCAAGCCCGGGGGGGGCCGCAGTATTTT
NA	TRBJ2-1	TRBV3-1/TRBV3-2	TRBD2	CASSPPLTSGPYNEQFF	TGTGCCAGCAGCCCCCCCCTAACTAGCGGACCCTACAATGAGCAGTTCTTC
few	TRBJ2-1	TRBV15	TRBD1	CATGQGVNHEQFF	TGTGCCACTGGACAGGGGGTAAATCATGAGCAGTTCTTC
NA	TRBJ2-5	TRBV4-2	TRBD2	CASSQGLAGPQETQYF	TGTGCCAGCAGCCAGGGACTAGCGGGGCCCCAAGAGACCCAGTACTTC
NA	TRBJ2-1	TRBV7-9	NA	CASSLEDSYNEQFF	TGTGCCAGCAGCTTAGAGGACAGCTACAATGAGCAGTTCTTC
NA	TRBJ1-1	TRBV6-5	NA	CASSWVRGETEAFF	TGTGCCAGCAGTTGGGTCCGGGGTGAAACTGAAGCTTTCTTT
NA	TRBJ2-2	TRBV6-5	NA	CASSNGENGGELFF	TGTGCCAGCAGTAACGGAGAAAACGGCGGGGAGCTGTTTTTT
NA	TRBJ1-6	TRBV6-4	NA	CASSLEVGGNSPLHF	TGTGCCAGCAGTCTAGAGGTTGGGGGGAATTCACCCCTCCACTTT
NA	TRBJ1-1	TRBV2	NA	CASSGSRTSEAFF	TGTGCCAGCAGTGGGTCTAGGACTTCCGAAGCTTTCTTT
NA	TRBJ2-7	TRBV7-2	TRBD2	CASSSYGGAGYEQYF	TGTGCCAGCAGTTCATACGGGGGGGCCGGGTACGAGCAGTACTTC
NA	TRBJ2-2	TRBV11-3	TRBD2	CASSFTLSGGALYTGELFF	TGTGCCAGCAGCTTTACGTTGAGCGGGGGGGCTCTTTACACCGGGGAGCTGTTTTTT
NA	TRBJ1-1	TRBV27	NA	CASSFRGAEAFF	TGTGCCAGCAGTTTCCGGGGGGCTGAAGCTTTCTTT
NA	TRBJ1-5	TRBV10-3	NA	CAISESSGGDNQPQHF	TGTGCCATCAGTGAGTCAAGTGGGGGCGACAATCAGCCCCAGCATTTT
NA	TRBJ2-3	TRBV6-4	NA	CASSGQGTDTQYF	TGTGCCAGCAGTGGACAGGGCACAGATACGCAGTATTTT
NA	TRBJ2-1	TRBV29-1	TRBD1	CSVGTGGRNEQFF	TGCAGCGTTGGGACAGGGGGTAGGAATGAGCAGTTCTTC
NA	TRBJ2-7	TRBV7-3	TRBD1	CASSRTGQGSEQYF	TGTGCCAGCAGTCGGACGGGACAGGGAAGCGAGCAGTACTTC
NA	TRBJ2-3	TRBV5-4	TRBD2	CASSGMTSGVLDTQYF	TGTGCCAGCAGCGGAATGACTAGCGGGGTTTTGGATACGCAGTATTTT
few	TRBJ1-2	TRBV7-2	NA	CASSLVGGNGYTF	TGTGCCAGCAGCTTAGTCGGGGGAAATGGCTACACCTTC
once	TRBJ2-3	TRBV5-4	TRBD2	CASSSGGGGTLGTDTQYF	TGTGCCAGCAGCTCCGGGGGGGGTGGGACCCTGGGCACAGATACGCAGTATTTT
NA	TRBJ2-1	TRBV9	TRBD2	CASSQGLARDNEQFF	TGTGCCAGCAGCCAGGGACTAGCAAGAGACAATGAGCAGTTCTTC
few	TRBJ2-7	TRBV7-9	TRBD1	CASSFDRDEQYF	TGTGCCAGCAGCTTCGACAGGGACGAGCAGTACTTC
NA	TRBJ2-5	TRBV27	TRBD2	CASSLSLAGGSSQYF	TGTGCCAGCAGTTTATCCTTAGCGGGGGGGTCGTCCCAGTACTTC
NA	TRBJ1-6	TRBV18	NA	CASSPGWKNNSPLHF	TGTGCCAGCTCACCCGGGTGGAAGAATAATTCACCCCTCCACTTT
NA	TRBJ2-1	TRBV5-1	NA	CASSLETRGNEQFF	TGCGCCAGCAGCTTGGAAACTCGGGGGAATGAGCAGTTCTTC
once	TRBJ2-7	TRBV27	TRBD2	CASRKTSGGYSYEQYF	TGTGCCAGCAGGAAAACTAGCGGGGGGTACTCCTACGAGCAGTACTTC
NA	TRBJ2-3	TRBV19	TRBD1	CASSIFGTGDTQYF	TGTGCCAGTAGTATATTTGGGACAGGAGATACGCAGTATTTT
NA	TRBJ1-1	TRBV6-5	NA	CASSLRVRTEAFF	TGTGCCAGCAGTCTCAGGGTTCGGACTGAAGCTTTCTTT
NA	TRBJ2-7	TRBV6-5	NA	CASTQGGEQYF	TGTGCCAGCACGCAGGGTGGCGAGCAGTACTTC